This TCR beta chain was documented in a study of spatial heterogeneity in lung cancer. TCRdb recomputed calls from the 5' RACE reads with MiXCR, one row per CDR3 protein. The repertoire holds about 18,000 distinct CDR3 sequences, with roughly a fifth as singletons. The time point denotes: sample taken at primary tumor resection. Sequencing covered unsorted whole RNA taken from tumor, nontumor lung or frozen PBMC. This sequence originates from a male donor with early-stage non-small cell lung cancer. The sequencing used PBMCs, collected at surgery.

The CDR3 sequence: CASSVDLRAPGFF. The CDR3 DNA reads as TGTGCCAGCAGCGTAGATCTCAGGGCCCCGGGGTTCTTC. The V and J genes are TRBV9 and TRBJ2-1; tentatively, D is TRBD1 (5 bases). Germline CDR1 reads SGDLS; CDR2 reads YYNGEE. V was shortened by 0 bases and J by 15 bases, with 16 bases between the two germline ends. The CDR3 runs to 13 residues.